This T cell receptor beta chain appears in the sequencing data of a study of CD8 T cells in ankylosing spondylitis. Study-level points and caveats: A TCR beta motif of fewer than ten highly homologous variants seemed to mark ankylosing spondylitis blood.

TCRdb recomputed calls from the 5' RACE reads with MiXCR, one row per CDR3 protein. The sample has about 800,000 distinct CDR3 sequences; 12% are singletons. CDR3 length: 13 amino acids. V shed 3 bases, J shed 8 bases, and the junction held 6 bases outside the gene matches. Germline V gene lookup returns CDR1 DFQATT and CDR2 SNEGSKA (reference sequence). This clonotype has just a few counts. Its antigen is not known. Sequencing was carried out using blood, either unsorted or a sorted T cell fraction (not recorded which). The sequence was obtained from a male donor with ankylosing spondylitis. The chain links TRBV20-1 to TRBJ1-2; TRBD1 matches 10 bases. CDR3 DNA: TGCAGTGCTAGGCCCGGGACAGGGGTCGGCTACACCTTC. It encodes CSARPGTGVGYTF.